A single count supports the clone carrying this T cell receptor (beta chain). Its target is not known. The study ran its PCR with 60 Vbeta and 13 Jbeta primers. Sequencing was performed with immunoSEQ multiplex PCR; in TCRdb, only in-frame clones are kept and a portion is missing. This sample has roughly 160,000 clones, with about four fifths found just once. The data originate from a study of cytomegalovirus exposure and HLA in healthy donors. Study-wide background: There were under 140 million unique TCR beta sequences, drawn from 200 million or so T cells, in an earlier analysis.

CDR1 is MNHEY, CDR2 SMNVEV, per germline (reference sequence). The CDR3 loop spans 17 amino acids. Germline trimming cut 6 bases from V and 2 bases from J; bases unmatched to any gene: 14. Unrecorded immune exposure was likely among donors, who were nominally healthy when sampled. Study-level results: For TCR beta chains, V- and J-gene trimming was later linked to a missense DCLRE1C variant.

Source material: PBMCs. This TCR was recovered from a woman between 50 and 59 years old in good health and CMV-seronegative. The V call is TRBV27, the J call TRBJ2-3; TRBD2 aligns across 7 bases. Here the CDR3 DNA reads TGTGCCAGCAGCGGGATCGAGCGGGATGAATACACAGATACGCAGTATTTT. Amino acids: CASSGIERDEYTDTQYF.